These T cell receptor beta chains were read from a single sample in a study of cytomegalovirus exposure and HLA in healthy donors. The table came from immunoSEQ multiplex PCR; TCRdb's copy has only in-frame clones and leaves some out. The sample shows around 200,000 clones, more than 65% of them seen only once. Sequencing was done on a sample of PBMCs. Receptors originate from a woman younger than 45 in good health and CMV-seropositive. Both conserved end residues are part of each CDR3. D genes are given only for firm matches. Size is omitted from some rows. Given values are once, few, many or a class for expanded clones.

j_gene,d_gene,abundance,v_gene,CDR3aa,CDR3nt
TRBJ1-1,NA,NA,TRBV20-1,CSPAQRAEAFF,TGCAGTCCCGCGCAGAGGGCTGAAGCTTTCTTT
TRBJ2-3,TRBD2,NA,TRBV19,CASTPRSGSLDTQYF,TGTGCCAGTACCCCCCGCAGCGGGAGTCTCGATACGCAGTATTTT
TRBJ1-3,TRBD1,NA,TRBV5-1,CASSPDRDSGNTIYF,TGCGCCAGCAGCCCCGACAGGGACTCTGGAAACACCATATATTTT
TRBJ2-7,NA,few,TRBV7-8,CATRPRTDPYEQYF,TGTGCCACCCGCCCTAGGACAGACCCCTACGAGCAGTACTTC
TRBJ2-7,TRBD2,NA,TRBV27,CASRPSGTYEQYF,TGTGCCAGCAGGCCTAGCGGAACCTACGAGCAGTACTTC
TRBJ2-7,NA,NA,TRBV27,CASSSSSGEQYF,TGTGCCAGCAGTTCCTCCTCCGGCGAGCAGTACTTC
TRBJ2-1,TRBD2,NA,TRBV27,CASRKIAGAEQFF,TGTGCCAGCAGGAAGATAGCGGGAGCCGAGCAGTTCTTC
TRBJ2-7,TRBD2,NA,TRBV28,CASSSRTSGEQYF,TGTGCCAGCAGCTCTAGGACTAGCGGCGAGCAGTACTTC
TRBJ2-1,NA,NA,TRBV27,CASSFAGGSYNEQFF,TGTGCCAGCAGTTTCGCGGGCGGCTCCTACAATGAGCAGTTCTTC
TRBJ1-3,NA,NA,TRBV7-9,CASSLGRSLGNTIYF,TGTGCCAGCAGCTTAGGGAGGTCACTTGGAAACACCATATATTTT
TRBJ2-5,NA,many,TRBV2,CAILPTDQETQYF,TGTGCCATCCTACCGACAGACCAAGAGACCCAGTACTTC
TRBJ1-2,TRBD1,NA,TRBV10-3,CAIMFAVGQYLNRGGLQVYGYTF,TGTGCCATCATGTTCGCCGTAGGCCAATACCTCAACAGGGGCGGACTCCAGGTCTATGGCTACACCTTC
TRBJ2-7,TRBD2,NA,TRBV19,CASSMGTSEQYF,TGTGCCAGTAGTATGGGGACTAGCGAGCAGTACTTC
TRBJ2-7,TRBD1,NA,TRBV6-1,CASRDRGRKYEQYF,TGTGCCAGCAGGGACAGGGGGCGGAAATACGAGCAGTACTTC
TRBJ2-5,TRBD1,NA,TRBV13,CASSFRQGGRETQYF,TGTGCCAGCAGCTTCAGACAGGGGGGGAGAGAGACCCAGTACTTC
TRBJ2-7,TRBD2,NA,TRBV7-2,CASSLSSSGRSEQYF,TGTGCCAGCAGCTTATCTTCTAGCGGCAGATCGGAGCAGTACTTC
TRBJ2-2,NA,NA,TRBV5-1,CASSQAGAGTGELFF,TGCGCCAGCAGCCAGGCGGGGGCCGGCACCGGGGAGCTGTTTTTT
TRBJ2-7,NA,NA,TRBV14,CASSSRDTLSYEQYF,TGTGCCAGCAGCTCCCGGGACACGCTCTCCTACGAGCAGTACTTC
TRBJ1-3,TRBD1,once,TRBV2,CASNDRGSSGNTIYF,TGTGCCAGCAATGACAGGGGTTCCTCTGGAAACACCATATATTTT
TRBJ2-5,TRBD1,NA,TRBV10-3,CAISKNRGPSETQYF,TGTGCCATCAGTAAGAACAGGGGGCCATCTGAGACCCAGTACTTC
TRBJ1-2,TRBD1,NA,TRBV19,CASSTLSGTGGFGYTF,TGTGCCAGTAGTACGTTAAGCGGGACAGGGGGGTTCGGCTACACCTTC
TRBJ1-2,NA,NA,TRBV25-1,CASSTPTSGYTF,TGTGCCAGCAGTACCCCGACAAGTGGCTACACCTTC
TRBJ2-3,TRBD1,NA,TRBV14,CASSQGWIDRDTDTQYF,TGTGCCAGCAGCCAAGGATGGATAGACAGGGACACAGATACGCAGTATTTT
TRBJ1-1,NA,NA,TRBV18,CASSPNGQLNTEAFF,TGTGCCAGCTCCCCGAACGGACAGTTGAACACTGAAGCTTTCTTT
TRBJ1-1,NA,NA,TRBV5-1,CASSTGFTEAFF,TGCGCCAGCAGCACAGGGTTCACTGAAGCTTTCTTT
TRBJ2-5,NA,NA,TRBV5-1,CASSPGETQYF,TGCGCCAGCAGCCCGGGGGAGACCCAGTACTTC
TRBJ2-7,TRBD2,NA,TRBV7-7,CASSPNSGRAYEQYF,TGTGCTAGCAGCCCTAATAGCGGGAGGGCCTACGAGCAGTACTTC
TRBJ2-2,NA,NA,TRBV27,CASGKTGPGGELFF,TGTGCCAGCGGAAAGACAGGTCCAGGTGGGGAGCTGTTTTTT
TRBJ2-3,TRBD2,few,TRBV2,CASSVAGGPDTQYF,TGTGCCAGCAGTGTAGCGGGAGGGCCAGATACGCAGTATTTT
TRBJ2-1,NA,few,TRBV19,CASASGESYNEQFF,TGTGCCAGTGCCTCAGGGGAGTCCTACAATGAGCAGTTCTTC
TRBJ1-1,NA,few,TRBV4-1,CASSQDSLNTEAFF,TGCGCCAGCAGCCAAGATTCATTGAACACTGAAGCTTTCTTT
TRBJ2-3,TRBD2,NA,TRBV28,CAAGAGGDTQYF,TGTGCCGCCGGAGCGGGAGGAGATACGCAGTATTTT
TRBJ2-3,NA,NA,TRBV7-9,CASSSPEPRDIDTQYF,TGTGCCAGCAGCTCCCCGGAGCCTCGGGACATAGATACGCAGTATTTT
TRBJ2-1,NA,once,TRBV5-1,CASSLGQGGNEQFF,TGCGCCAGCAGCTTGGGGCAGGGGGGCAATGAGCAGTTCTTC
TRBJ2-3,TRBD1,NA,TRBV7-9,CASSLGQGGTDTQYF,TGTGCCAGCAGCTTAGGACAGGGGGGCACAGATACGCAGTATTTT
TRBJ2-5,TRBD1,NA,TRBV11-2,CASSPQTGAYQETQYF,TGTGCCAGCAGCCCACAGACAGGGGCGTACCAAGAGACCCAGTACTTC
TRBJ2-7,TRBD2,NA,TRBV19,CASSKGTSYEQYF,TGTGCCAGTAGCAAAGGGACTAGTTACGAGCAGTACTTC
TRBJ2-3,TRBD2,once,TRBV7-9,CASSDSGGTDTQYF,TGTGCCAGCAGCGATAGCGGGGGCACAGATACGCAGTATTTT
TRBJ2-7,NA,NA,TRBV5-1,CASSLDTSDKLQYF,TGCGCCAGCAGCTTGGATACATCGGACAAGCTGCAGTACTTC
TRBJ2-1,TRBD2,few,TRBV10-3,CAITIGTSPYNEQFF,TGTGCCATCACGATTGGGACTAGCCCCTACAATGAGCAGTTCTTC
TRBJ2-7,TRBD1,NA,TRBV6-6,CASKPGTGGDEQYF,TGTGCCAGCAAACCCGGGACAGGGGGAGACGAGCAGTACTTC
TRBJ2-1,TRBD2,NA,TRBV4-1,CASSQDSAGDNEQFF,TGCGCCAGCAGCCAAGATTCGGCGGGGGACAATGAGCAGTTCTTC
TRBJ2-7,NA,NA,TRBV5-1,CASSPKGGIDEQYF,TGCGCCAGCAGCCCCAAGGGGGGGATCGACGAGCAGTACTTC
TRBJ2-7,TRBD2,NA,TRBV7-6,CASSLAGERENYEQYF,TGTGCCAGCAGCTTAGCCGGCGAGCGGGAGAACTACGAGCAGTACTTC
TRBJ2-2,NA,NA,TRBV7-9,CSSSLKEGRTGELFF,TGTTCCAGCAGCTTAAAGGAGGGCCGAACCGGGGAGCTGTTTTTT
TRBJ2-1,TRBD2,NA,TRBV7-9,CASSTSGSTGVEQFF,TGTGCCAGCAGCACTAGCGGGAGTACGGGGGTTGAGCAGTTCTTC
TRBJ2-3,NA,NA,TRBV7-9,CASSSSESSTDTQYF,TGTGCCAGCAGCTCTAGCGAATCTAGCACAGATACGCAGTATTTT
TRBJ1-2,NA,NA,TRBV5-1,CASSPGSVGPVNYGYTF,TGCGCCAGCAGTCCGGGATCCGTCGGACCCGTTAACTATGGCTACACCTTC
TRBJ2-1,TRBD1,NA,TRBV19,CASREGTVSYNEQFF,TGTGCCAGTAGGGAAGGGACAGTGTCCTACAATGAGCAGTTCTTC